Detailed here is one TCR beta chain. The antigen this receptor binds is unknown. Base qualities are missing; no much larger clone stands one base away. This sample was included in a study of blood T cell repertoires in COVID-19 (dated by TCRdb to 2018 to 2021). The study in broad terms: Samples covering the acute and convalescent phases of COVID-19 were provided by collaborators in the United States, Italy and Spain. Deeply sampled blood TCRbeta repertoires from subjects exposed to, actively infected with, or recovered from COVID-19 were included in the dataset. The material from the prospective study consisted of cDNA or gDNA derived from T cells, B-cell-depleted T cells, or PBMCs. Sample metadata almost always included a de-identified subject ID, COVID-19 status, age in years and sex. Samples were obtained from the ongoing ImmuneRACE study (first 160 participants) and from over 1,000 subjects provided by 6 global collaborators. A freely available public database, intended as a resource for researchers studying the immune response to SARS-CoV-2, is where the repertoires were released. Where available, HLA class I and class II types were obtained from metadata supplied by the sample provider rather than from assay-based typing. What the study reported, not specific to this receptor: Clinical and demographic metadata were provided uncurated, with the amount varying by source and participant.

The immunoSEQ Assay, a bias-controlled multiplex PCR, was used to amplify TCRbeta CDR3 regions from genomic DNA. The authors processed their data as follows. Within the assay, amplification of reference gene primers was used to estimate how many nucleated cells each sample contained. To quantify the absolute abundance of each unique TCRbeta CDR3 rearrangement, sequence reads were collapsed and filtered. For each sample, productive Simpson clonality was calculated as the square root of Simpson's diversity index across productive rearrangements. TCRdb limited this immuneACCESS table to in-frame rearrangements with V and J called. A share of clones is missing; checked studies link under half to unresolved V genes, and the rest is unexplained. V, J and clone size derive from that table, while D and trimming were established from the DNA sequence. The sample table contains approximately 210,000 clones; only one count was recorded for over 65% of them. The ten largest account for approximately 2.6% of the sample.

Collaborating institutions collected whole blood in K2EDTA tubes following their own protocols. For TCRbeta analysis, collaborators shipped samples in one of three forms: frozen whole blood, isolated PBMCs, or DNA extracted from either of those sample types. The TCR sequence derives from a woman in her 70s with active or convalescent COVID-19. Input material: peripheral blood.

The bases are TGTGCCAGCAGTTTGGGATCGGGGACTGCTCGTGGCTACACCTTC. Translated, this gives CASSLGSGTARGYTF. The sequence joins TRBV28 to TRBJ1-2; TRBD1 might be the D gene, on 5 matching bases. The CDR3 starts with the cysteine, ends with the phenylalanine, and has 15 residues. CDR3 DNA is the only sequence kept; it has 45 bases, read in frame from the first base. CDR1 and CDR2, looked up from the germline V gene, are MDHEN and SYDVKM. A distance of 18 bases separates the germline ends of V and J, which lose 3 bases and 7 bases respectively.